This TCR beta chain was recorded in a study of naive and memory T cell subsets. The study, taken as a whole, reports: This RNA-based method may be sensitive to activation-related transcript changes.

This clonotype has ten or more counts. The antigen remains unidentified. The SP2 primer and nested alpha and beta constant region primers amplified ligated cDNA in four rounds. Alpha and beta constant region primers primed reverse transcription for blood and skin samples. TCRdb processed the 5' RACE reads anew with MiXCR; each CDR3 protein has one entry. This repertoire shows more than 50,000 distinct CDR3 sequences, 7.2% found once; its top ten account for roughly 9.7%. The germline CDR1 and CDR2 sequences are SGHAT and FQNNGV. This CDR3 has 19 residues. The ends lost 0 bases at V and 4 bases at J; junction bases unmatched: 13. A UMI-containing oligonucleotide was joined by 3' ligation to the TCR cDNA template.

The rearrangement links TRBV11-2 to TRBJ2-1; TRBD2 matches at 9 bases. The source is a male donor in good health. The CDR3 sequence is CASSLDRASGARFYNEQFF. The CDR3 region has the DNA TGTGCCAGCAGCTTAGATCGGGCTAGCGGGGCCCGATTTTACAATGAGCAGTTCTTC.